One sample yielded the 29 T cell receptor beta chains listed below, sequenced in a study of blood T cell repertoires in COVID-19. Here immunoSEQ multiplex PCR was the method, and the copy in TCRdb shows in-frame clones only, minus some. The profile covers 340,000 or so clones, with around 80% appearing a single time and approximately 3% taken by the ten largest. The sample consisted of peripheral blood. The receptors were gathered from a man aged 25-45 years with active or convalescent COVID-19.

V is TRBV19 and J is TRBJ1-5; perhaps TRBD1 as D (6 bases). Trimming shortened V by 8 bases and J by 7 bases, and 15 bases separated the two germline ends. The CDR3 has 13 amino acids. The germline CDR1 and CDR2 sequences are LNHDA and SQIVND (reference sequence). The CDR3 nucleotides are TGTGCCAGTCTCGGCAGGGGCGACCAGCCCCAGCATTTT. Translating it yields CASLGRGDQPQHF.

The chain carries TRBV11-3 and TRBJ2-2; D is uncertain. The germline V gene has CDR1 SGHNT and CDR2 YENEEA. Trimming took off 3 bases at V and 6 bases at J, with 14 bases between the two ends. This CDR3 is 15 amino acids long. DNA for the CDR3: TGTGCCAGCAGCTTCGGTCCCGCGGTCGCCGGGGAGCTGTTTTTT. Translated: CASSFGPAVAGELFF.

V and J are TRBV2 and TRBJ2-1, with 7 positions matching TRBD2. The CDR3 has 14 residues. The ends lost 3 bases at V and 4 bases at J; junction bases unmatched: 3. Germline V lookup: CDR1 SNHLY, CDR2 FYNNEI. CDR3 DNA sequence: TGTGCCAGCAGTGAGGGGCGGGAGTACAATGAGCAGTTCTTC. Protein sequence: CASSEGREYNEQFF.

V and J are TRBV19 and TRBJ2-2; the match to TRBD1 covers 9 bases. CDR3 length equals 15 residues. Per germline, CDR1 LNHDA and CDR2 SQIVND (reference sequence). Germline trimming cut 1 base from V and 5 bases from J; bases unmatched to any gene: 2. CDR3 nucleotides: TGTGCCAGTAGTATAGGACAGGGGGGAACCGGGGAGCTGTTTTTT. Translated: CASSIGQGGTGELFF.

The CDR3 DNA reads TGTGCCAGCAGCCAAGAGAGGCAGACGGTCTCCTATGGCTACACCTTC. This encodes CASSQERQTVSYGYTF. The gene calls are TRBV4-2 and TRBJ1-2; D is unresolved. Germline V gene sequence: CDR1 LGHNA, CDR2 YNFKEQ. Deletions cut 0 bases from V and 4 bases from J, with 15 bases between. The CDR3 sequence is 16 residues long.

The chain's CDR3 is CASSSPRGSLNEQFF. The CDR3 DNA sequence: TGTGCCAGCAGCTCCCCTCGGGGTTCGTTGAATGAGCAGTTCTTC. The rearrangement joins TRBV5-4 to TRBJ2-1; possibly TRBD2 for D (5 bases). The CDR3 sequence is 15 residues long. V lost 3 bases, J lost 7 bases, and 17 bases lay in between. Per the germline V gene, CDR1 is SGHNT and CDR2 is YYREEE (reference sequence).

The CDR3 region is CASSAGGAPFSNQPQHF. CDR3 DNA sequence: TGTGCCAGCAGCGCAGGAGGGGCGCCCTTTAGCAATCAGCCCCAGCATTTT. This sequence joins TRBV9 and TRBJ1-5; possible D gene TRBD1, 5 bases. The V and J ends lost 3 bases and 0 bases respectively, with 16 bases between them. The V gene's germline CDR1 is SGDLS and CDR2 YYNGEE. This CDR3 is built from 17 residues.

The genes are TRBV5-6 and TRBJ1-2; tentatively, D is TRBD1 (6 bases). Trimming cost V 3 bases and J 5 bases, with 17 bases left between them. Per the germline V gene, CDR1 is SGHDT and CDR2 is YYEEEE. The CDR3 spans 15 residues. This chain's CDR3 is CASSWYARTEYGYTF. The CDR3 DNA follows: TGTGCCAGCAGCTGGTACGCCCGGACAGAGTATGGCTACACCTTC.

The genes are TRBV24-1 and TRBJ2-1; 8 bases align to TRBD1. The CDR3 loop spans 15 amino acids. The trim removed 7 bases at V and 10 bases at J, leaving 14 bases unmatched. Germline CDR1 is KGHDR and CDR2 is SFDVKD. The CDR3 DNA follows: TGTGCCACCAGCGGTCGAGGACAGGGAATCTGGGAGCAGTTCTTC. Its protein product is CATSGRGQGIWEQFF.

The chain is built from TRBV29-1 and TRBJ2-7; TRBD2 agrees at 8 bases. The V gene end was trimmed by 6 bases and the J gene end by 4 bases; junction bases not matched to a gene: 11. The CDR3 spans 14 residues. In germline, CDR1 is SQVTM, CDR2 ANQGSEA. The chain's CDR3 is CSVFSSGGQYEQYF. CDR3 DNA: TGCAGCGTGTTTTCGTCGGGGGGGCAATACGAGCAGTACTTC.

DNA of the CDR3: TGTGCCAGCAGCTTAGGGGGAGATCAGCCCCAGCATTTT. Its protein is CASSLGGDQPQHF. The rearrangement links TRBV11-3 to TRBJ1-5; no clear D gene. CDR1 and CDR2 from the germline V gene are SGHNT and YENEEA. V was cut by 1 base and J by 5 bases, with 6 bases left in between. CDR3 length: 13 amino acids.

The rearrangement uses TRBV9 and TRBJ2-7; TRBD2 matches at 10 bases. J lost 4 bases, V lost 4 bases, and 8 bases had no gene match. CDR3 length: 15 amino acids. Per the germline V gene, CDR1 is SGDLS and CDR2 is YYNGEE. The CDR3 DNA sequence: TGTGCCAGCAGCCCCCTCAGCGGGGGGGGGTACGAGCAGTACTTC. Translation gives CASSPLSGGGYEQYF. The variable domain in full, with the rest retrieved from reference TRBV9 and TRBJ2-7, is DSGVTQTPKHLITATGQRVTLRCSPRSGDLSVYWYQQSLDQGLQFLIQYYNGEERAKGNILERFSAQQFPDLHSELNLSSLELGDSALYFCASSPLSGGGYEQYFGPGTRLTVT.

The V and J genes are TRBV7-9 and TRBJ2-3, with unresolved D. CDR3 length: 12 amino acids. CDR1 SEHNR and CDR2 FQNEAQ come from the germline V gene (reference sequence). Deletions cut 2 bases from V and 14 bases from J, with 14 bases between. CDR3 coding DNA: TGTGCCAGCAGCTTAAGGTCGACTCCCCCGTATTTT. Protein sequence: CASSLRSTPPYF.

This clone was seen more than once but under ten times. The V and J genes are TRBV28 and TRBJ2-1; D not certain. The CDR3 is made up of 15 amino acids. The germline V and J ends were trimmed by 5 bases and 1 base, with 12 bases remaining between them. In germline, CDR1 is MDHEN, CDR2 SYDVKM. CDR3 loop: CASSPAMRSYNEQFF. The CDR3, as DNA: TGTGCCAGCAGTCCGGCGATGAGGTCCTACAATGAGCAGTTCTTC.

The chain has TRBV20-1 and TRBJ2-1, with 10 bases aligning to TRBD2. This CDR3 has 15 residues. The trim removed 3 bases at V and 6 bases at J, leaving 8 bases unmatched. Germline lookup yields CDR1 DFQATT and CDR2 SNEGSKA (reference sequence). CDR3 DNA sequence: TGCAGTGCTAGTGGGTCTAGCGGGAGAGGCAATGAGCAGTTCTTC. Residues: CSASGSSGRGNEQFF.

A few counts support this clone. The rearrangement links TRBV5-5 to TRBJ2-1, with TRBD2 matching over 8 bases. J lost 8 bases, V lost 4 bases, and 11 bases had no gene match. From germline, CDR1 is SGHKS and CDR2 YYEKEE (reference sequence). The CDR3 runs to 15 residues. CDR3 DNA: TGTGCCAGCAGCCGCGGGGCGGGAGGTTTCGATGAGCAGTTCTTC. This codes for CASSRGAGGFDEQFF.

V usage is TRBV5-1 and J usage is TRBJ1-2; no reliable D call. Germline V gene lookup returns CDR1 SGHRS and CDR2 YFSETQ. Trimming took 4 bases from V and 8 from J, leaving 12 bases between them. The CDR3 covers 12 residues. The CDR3 protein is CASSTGLGGYTF. The CDR3 DNA follows: TGCGCCAGCAGCACCGGACTCGGGGGCTACACCTTC.

The chain joins TRBV5-5 to TRBJ2-3, with 7 bases identical to TRBD2. The CDR3 spans 15 residues. Germline V gene lookup returns CDR1 SGHKS and CDR2 YYEKEE (reference sequence). The V and J ends lost 2 bases and 5 bases, in that order; junction bases with no gene match: 8. CDR3 DNA sequence: TGTGCCAGCAGCTTCCAACAGCGGGAAGAAGATACGCAGTATTTT. It is translated as CASSFQQREEDTQYF.

This chain uses TRBV12-5 with TRBJ1-1; 9 nucleotides agree with TRBD1. The CDR3 consists of 16 residues. The V and J ends lost 0 bases and 5 bases, in that order; junction bases with no gene match: 7. The V gene's germline CDR1 is LGHNT and CDR2 FRNRAP. CDR3 sequence reads: CASGLVPVTGGTEAFF. The CDR3 bases are TGTGCTAGTGGTTTGGTACCGGTGACAGGGGGGACTGAAGCTTTCTTT.

J is TRBJ2-3 and V is TRBV6-2 or TRBV6-3; TRBD2 matches at 9 bases. The CDR3 contains 14 residues. Trimming took 6 bases from V and 6 from J; bases not matched to a gene: 7. Looked up from germline, CDR1 is MNHEY and CDR2 is SVGEGT. CDR3 sequence: CASSRERGADTQYF. The CDR3 bases are TGTGCCAGCAGCCGGGAGCGGGGGGCCGATACGCAGTATTTT.

This clone was detected ten times or more. The chain is built from TRBV6-2 or TRBV6-3 and TRBJ1-2, with 8 bases fitting TRBD1. This CDR3 spans 15 amino acids. CDR1 is MNHEY, CDR2 SVGEGT, per germline. The trim removed 4 bases at V and 4 bases at J, leaving 8 bases unmatched. The CDR3 DNA is TGTGCCAGCAGTTTCATCACCCAGGGGGCCTATGGCTACACCTTC. This encodes CASSFITQGAYGYTF.

This clone showed up just a few times. This chain uses TRBV6-5 with TRBJ2-7, with 7 bases that match TRBD1. V dropped 4 bases and J dropped 5; count of bases not matched to a gene: 5. The CDR3 consists of 13 residues. CDR1 is MNHEY, CDR2 SVGAGI, per germline. The DNA of the CDR3 is TGTGCCAGCAGTTCGACAGGGAGACACGAGCAGTACTTC. It specifies CASSSTGRHEQYF.

The V call is TRBV24-1, the J call TRBJ2-3; 8 positions agree with TRBD2. CDR1 KGHDR and CDR2 SFDVKD come from the germline V gene. The CDR3 sequence is 16 residues long. Losses at the gene ends were 1 base for V and 6 bases for J; bases not matched to a gene: 8. CDR3 region: CATSDFSAGVGDTQYF. In nucleotides, the CDR3 is TGTGCCACCAGTGATTTCTCAGCGGGGGTCGGGGATACGCAGTATTTT.

The rearrangement joins TRBV4-3 to TRBJ1-1; 8 bases match TRBD1. V lost 0 bases to trimming and J lost 8 bases; unmatched junction nucleotides: 5. This CDR3 region has 14 residues. Germline CDR1 is LGHNA and CDR2 is YSLEER. CDR3 DNA: TGCGCCAGCAGCCAAGACTGGACAGGGACAGAAGCTTTCTTT. It translates to CASSQDWTGTEAFF.

This sequence joins TRBV12-3 or TRBV12-4 and TRBJ2-1, with no clear D. Trimming pared 6 bases from V and 7 bases from J, leaving 7 bases between. The CDR3 is 11 amino acids. CDR3 sequence: CASRSRNEQFF. The DNA of the CDR3 is TGTGCCAGCAGGTCACGGAATGAGCAGTTCTTC.

In this sample, this clone turned up once. The chain has TRBV9 and TRBJ1-2; no definite D call. CDR1 is SGDLS, CDR2 YYNGEE, per germline. The CDR3 is made up of 15 amino acids. V shed 0 bases and J shed 3 bases, with 12 bases lying between them. DNA for the CDR3: TGTGCCAGCAGCGTAGAGGCGGGCTTCGACTATGGCTACACCTTC. Protein: CASSVEAGFDYGYTF.

There are a few counts of this clone. The chain carries TRBV19 and TRBJ1-1; 8 bases map to TRBD1. CDR1 and CDR2 (germline): LNHDA, SQIVND (reference sequence). The CDR3 has 12 amino acids. Unmatched junction bases numbered 6, after V lost 7 bases and J lost 8 bases. CDR3 in DNA: TGTGCCAGTACAGGGGGCGCTTTCGAAGCTTTCTTT. This translates into CASTGGAFEAFF.

V usage is TRBV28 and J usage is TRBJ1-2, with D hard to call. The CDR3 covers 12 residues. Germline V gives CDR1 MDHEN, CDR2 SYDVKM. Trimming pared 3 bases from V and 3 bases from J, leaving 5 bases between. CDR3 loop: CASSFRYYGYTF. The CDR3 DNA reads TGTGCCAGCAGTTTCCGGTACTATGGCTACACCTTC.

The chain is built from TRBV10-2 and TRBJ2-7, with a possible D match to TRBD1 (6 bases). The germline V gene has CDR1 WSHSY and CDR2 SAAADI. The CDR3 has 13 residues. V gave up 6 bases and J gave up 3 bases, with 12 bases separating them. The CDR3 DNA sequence: TGCGCCAGCAGCCGGGACAAGAGCTACGAGCAGTACTTC. Its protein is CASSRDKSYEQYF.